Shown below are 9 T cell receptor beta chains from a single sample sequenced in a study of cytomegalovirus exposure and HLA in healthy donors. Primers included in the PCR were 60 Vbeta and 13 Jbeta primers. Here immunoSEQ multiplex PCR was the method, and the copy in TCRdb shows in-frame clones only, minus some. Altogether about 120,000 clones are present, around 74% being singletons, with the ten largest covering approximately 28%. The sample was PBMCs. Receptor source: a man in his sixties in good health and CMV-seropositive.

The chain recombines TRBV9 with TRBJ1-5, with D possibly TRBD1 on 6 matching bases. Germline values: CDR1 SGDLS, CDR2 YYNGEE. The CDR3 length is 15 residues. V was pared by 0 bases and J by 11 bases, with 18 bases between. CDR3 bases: TGTGCCAGCAGCGTAGGGGGAGCCGAAGGGGGAGCCCAGCATTTT. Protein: CASSVGGAEGGAQHF.

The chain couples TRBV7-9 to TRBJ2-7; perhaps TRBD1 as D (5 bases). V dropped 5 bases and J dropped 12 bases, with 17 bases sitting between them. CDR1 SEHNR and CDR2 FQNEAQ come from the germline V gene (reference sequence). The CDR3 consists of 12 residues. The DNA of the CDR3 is TGTGCCAGCAGCCCAGACTTGGGTGGGGCGTACTTC. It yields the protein CASSPDLGGAYF.

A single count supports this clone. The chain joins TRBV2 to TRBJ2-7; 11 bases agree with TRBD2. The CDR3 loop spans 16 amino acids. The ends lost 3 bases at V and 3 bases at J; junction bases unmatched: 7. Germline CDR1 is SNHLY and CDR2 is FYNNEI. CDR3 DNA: TGTGCCAGCAGTGAGGATAGCGGGAGGGCGGGCTACGAGCAGTACTTC. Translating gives CASSEDSGRAGYEQYF.

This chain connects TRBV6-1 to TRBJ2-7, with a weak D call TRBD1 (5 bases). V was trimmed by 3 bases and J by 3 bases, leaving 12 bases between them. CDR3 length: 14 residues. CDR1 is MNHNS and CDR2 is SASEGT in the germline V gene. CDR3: CASSDPGHRYEQYF. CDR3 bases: TGTGCCAGCAGTGATCCCGGACACCGCTACGAGCAGTACTTC.

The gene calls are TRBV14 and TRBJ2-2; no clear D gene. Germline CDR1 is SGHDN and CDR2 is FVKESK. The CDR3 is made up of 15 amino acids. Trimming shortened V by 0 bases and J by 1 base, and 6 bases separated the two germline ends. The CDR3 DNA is TGTGCCAGCAGCCAAGAACTCGGGAACACCGGGGAGCTGTTTTTT. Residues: CASSQELGNTGELFF.

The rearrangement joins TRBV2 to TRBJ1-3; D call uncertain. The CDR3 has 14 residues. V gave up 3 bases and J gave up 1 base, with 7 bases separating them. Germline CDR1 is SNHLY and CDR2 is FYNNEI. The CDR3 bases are TGTGCCAGCAGTGAGTGGGCTTCTGGAAACACCATATATTTT. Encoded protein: CASSEWASGNTIYF.

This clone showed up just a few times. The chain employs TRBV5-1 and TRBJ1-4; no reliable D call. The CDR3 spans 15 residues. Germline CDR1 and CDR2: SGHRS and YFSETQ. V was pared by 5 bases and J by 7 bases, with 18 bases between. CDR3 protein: CASRAGPALGEKLFF. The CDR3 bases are TGCGCCAGCAGGGCAGGTCCGGCGTTGGGTGAAAAACTGTTTTTT.

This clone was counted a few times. CDR3 region: CASSEIAGYGYTF. In nucleotides, the CDR3 is TGTGCCAGCTCCGAAATTGCCGGCTATGGCTACACCTTC. The chain combines TRBV6-1 with TRBJ1-2, with D unresolved. There are 13 residues in the CDR3. CDR1 and CDR2 from the germline V gene are MNHNS and SASEGT. Trimming cost V 8 bases and J 4 bases, with 14 bases left between them.

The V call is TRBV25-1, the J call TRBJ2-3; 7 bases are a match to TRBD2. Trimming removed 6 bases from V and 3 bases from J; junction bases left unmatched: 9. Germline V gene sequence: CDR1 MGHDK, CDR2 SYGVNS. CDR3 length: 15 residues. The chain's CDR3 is CASSREASGTDTQYF. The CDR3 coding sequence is TGTGCCAGCAGCCGGGAGGCTAGCGGAACAGATACGCAGTATTTT.